The sequence of this T cell receptor beta chain was determined in a study of blood T cell repertoires in COVID-19. Study background: Specimens from acute and convalescent COVID-19 originated in the United States, Italy and Spain. From T cells, B-cell-depleted T cells, or PBMCs came the material, which was cDNA or gDNA.

The J segment lost 7 bases and the V segment lost 1 base, leaving 1 base of the junction unmatched. CDR3 size: 13 residues. Germline V gene sequence: CDR1 PRHDT, CDR2 FYEKMQ (reference sequence). Authors' data handling: By means of reference gene primer amplification, nucleated cell counts were estimated. Data came from immunoSEQ multiplex PCR; TCRdb stores just in-frame clones and leaves some out. The DNA gave D and trimming, while V, J and clone size come from that table. This table holds roughly 140,000 clones, around four fifths found once. This clonotype originated in a human donor in a cohort sampled during active COVID-19. The sample taken for sequencing was peripheral blood. This chain uses TRBV13 with TRBJ1-2; TRBD1 agrees at 9 bases. CDR3 DNA sequence: TGTGCCAGCAGCTTAGACAGGGGGCTTGGCTACACCTTC. Translated, it gives CASSLDRGLGYTF.